The 30 T cell receptor beta chains below were found in one sample sequenced in a study of beta chain features in type 1 diabetes. Findings of the study overall: Among patients with Type 1 diabetes, TCRB CDR3s were moderately but significantly shorter in every one of the four CD4+ subsets.

All of the isolated RNA was reverse transcribed, so expressed TCRB transcripts were sequenced. Sequencing was performed with immunoSEQ multiplex PCR; in TCRdb, only in-frame clones are kept and a portion is missing. The sample has roughly 240,000 clones, roughly 24% seen once; the top ten hold around 0.012%. Their cognate antigens are unknown. The sample was naive CD4+ T cells from blood. The source is a woman in her thirties with type 1 diabetes.

The chain has TRBV5-4 and TRBJ1-2, with D maybe TRBD1 (6 bases). V lost 1 base, J lost 8 bases, and 15 bases lay in between. This CDR3 contains 14 residues. Per germline, CDR1 SGHNT and CDR2 YYREEE (reference sequence). CDR3 protein: CASSLPGGRSGYTF. In nucleotides, the CDR3 is TGTGCCAGCAGCTTGCCCGGGGGGCGTTCAGGCTACACCTTC.

This clone was detected only a few times. The sample holds other DNA sequences that translate to the same CDR3. V and J are TRBV28 and TRBJ2-6, with 7 bases identical to TRBD1. V gave up 6 bases and J gave up 0 bases; unmatched junction bases: 2. Per germline, CDR1 MDHEN and CDR2 SYDVKM. This CDR3 spans 15 amino acids. The CDR3 loop is CASSRDSSGANVLTF. The CDR3 DNA sequence: TGTGCCAGCAGCCGGGACAGCTCTGGGGCCAACGTCCTGACTTTC. Full variable domain (outside the CDR3, taken from reference TRBV28 and TRBJ2-6): DVKVTQSSRYLVKRTGEKVFLECVQDMDHENMFWYRQDPGLGLRLIYFSYDVKMKEKGDIPEGYSVSREKKERFSLILESASTNQTSMYLCASSRDSSGANVLTFGAGSRLTVL.

This clone has more than one count but fewer than ten. This chain links TRBV28 with TRBJ2-6; tentative D call: TRBD1 (6 bases). This CDR3 contains 19 residues. CDR1 MDHEN and CDR2 SYDVKM come from the germline V gene. The V and J ends lost 4 bases and 1 base respectively, with 20 bases between them. As DNA, the CDR3 is TGTGCCAGCAGTTCCCTCTCAGGGGCGATTCTATCTGGGGCCAACGTCCTGACTTTC. It encodes CASSSLSGAILSGANVLTF.

The chain carries TRBV27 and TRBJ2-2, with D uncertain. The V end was cut by 6 bases, the J end by 6 bases, with 11 bases between. The CDR3 has 13 residues. CDR1 is MNHEY and CDR2 is SMNVEV in the germline V gene (reference sequence). The CDR3 bases are TGTGCCAGCAGCAACAATTATGCCGGGGAGCTGTTTTTT. Amino acid sequence: CASSNNYAGELFF.

In this sample, this clone turned up a few times. The gene calls are TRBV7-6 and TRBJ2-6; the D is unclear. The ends were cut back, 0 bases at V and 0 bases at J, with 6 bases in the middle. From germline, CDR1 is SGHVS and CDR2 FNYEAQ. The CDR3 spans 16 residues. In DNA, the CDR3 is TGTGCCAGCAGCTTAGCTGCGAACTCTGGGGCCAACGTCCTGACTTTC. Translated, it gives CASSLAANSGANVLTF.

This clone was counted only a few times. The same CDR3 also results from other DNA sequences found in this sample. The rearrangement joins TRBV9 to TRBJ2-1, with D possibly being TRBD2 (6 bases). V was pared by 1 base and J by 0 bases, with 11 bases between. CDR3 length equals 16 residues. CDR1 and CDR2 from the germline V gene are SGDLS and YYNGEE. CDR3 in DNA: TGTGCCAGCAGCGTACTCGCGGGAAGCTCCTACAATGAGCAGTTCTTC. Its protein product is CASSVLAGSSYNEQFF.

The chain recombines TRBV7-9 with TRBJ1-1; D gene uncertain. Germline values: CDR1 SEHNR, CDR2 FQNEAQ (reference sequence). V shed 1 base and J shed 8 bases, with 5 bases lying between them. The CDR3 runs 11 residues. As DNA, the CDR3 is TGTGCCAGCAGCTTAGAACAGGAAGCTTTCTTT. Its translation: CASSLEQEAFF.

The chain employs TRBV27 and TRBJ2-7; TRBD2 aligns across 11 bases. J gave up 0 bases and V 10 bases, and 5 bases lay outside the gene matches. CDR1 and CDR2 from the germline V gene are MNHEY and SMNVEV (reference sequence). The CDR3 totals 14 residues. In DNA, the CDR3 is TGTGCCACCCGACTAGCGGGACACTCCTACGAGCAGTACTTC. Translating it yields CATRLAGHSYEQYF.

Here the CDR3 DNA reads TGTGCCAGCCAACTAGCTTCGAACACCGGGGAGCTGTTTTTT. Translating it yields CASQLASNTGELFF. This chain joins TRBV19 and TRBJ2-2; TRBD2 might be the D (6 bases). This CDR3 comprises 14 residues. The V gene lost 9 bases and the J gene lost 0 bases, with 11 bases spanning the gap. Germline V CDR1 and CDR2: LNHDA, SQIVND (reference sequence).

This clone showed up just a few times. V and J are TRBV9 and TRBJ2-5; D unclear. CDR1 is SGDLS and CDR2 is YYNGEE in the germline V gene. The germline V and J ends were trimmed by 1 base and 0 bases, with 10 bases remaining between them. This CDR3 spans 15 amino acids. The CDR3 loop is CASSVNWQNQETQYF. DNA of the CDR3: TGTGCCAGCAGCGTAAATTGGCAGAACCAAGAGACCCAGTACTTC.

The chain employs TRBV6-1 and TRBJ2-1; 8 bases agree with TRBD2. V gave up 7 bases and J gave up 4 bases; unmatched junction bases: 9. Germline CDR1 and CDR2: MNHNS and SASEGT. The CDR3 covers 15 residues. CDR3 nucleotide sequence: TGTGCCAGCAAGACAGCGGGAGATTGGTACAATGAGCAGTTCTTC. Translated, it gives CASKTAGDWYNEQFF.

The chain combines TRBV30 with TRBJ2-2, with TRBD2 identical over 9 bases. The CDR3 length is 14 residues. Germline V CDR1 and CDR2: GTSNPN, SVGIG (reference sequence). Trimming cost V 5 bases and J 6 bases; bases outside gene matches: 7. CDR3 sequence (DNA): TGTGCCTGGGGGAAGGGACTAGCATCCGGGGAGCTGTTTTTT. Its translation is CAWGKGLASGELFF.

In this sample, this clone turned up a few times. Here the CDR3 DNA reads TGCAGCGTTCACCAGGGGTTGCATGGCTACACCTTC. It translates to CSVHQGLHGYTF. The chain employs TRBV29-1 and TRBJ1-2; D is possibly TRBD1 (6 bases). CDR3 length: 12 amino acids. V lost 5 bases and J lost 6, with 13 bases in between. Germline CDR1 SQVTM, CDR2 ANQGSEA.

This clone was seen once. The chain links TRBV7-2 to TRBJ2-1; 12 bases are shared with TRBD2. With V trimmed by 6 bases and J by 7 bases, 4 bases remained unmatched. CDR1 is SGHTA and CDR2 is FQGNSA in the germline V gene. This CDR3 region has 14 residues. CDR3 in amino acids: CASRTSGSGNEQFF. The CDR3 DNA reads as TGTGCCAGCAGGACTAGCGGGAGTGGTAATGAGCAGTTCTTC.

The chain links TRBV30 to TRBJ2-5; maybe TRBD1 (5 bases). V shed 5 bases and J shed 9 bases, with 19 bases lying between them. CDR3 length equals 13 residues. Per germline, CDR1 GTSNPN and CDR2 SVGIG (reference sequence). CDR3 sequence: CAWGADLGRAQYF. The CDR3 DNA follows: TGTGCCTGGGGGGCGGACCTCGGGCGAGCCCAGTACTTC.

This clone was counted a few times. V and J are TRBV5-1 and TRBJ2-3, with D possibly TRBD1 on 6 matching bases. V was cut by 4 bases and J by 2 bases, with 14 bases left in between. The germline CDR1 and CDR2 sequences are SGHRS and YFSETQ. This CDR3 spans 15 amino acids. For the CDR3, the DNA is TGCGCCAGCAGCCCCCAGGGGCTCACCACAGATACGCAGTATTTT. This gives the protein CASSPQGLTTDTQYF.

This chain links TRBV7-2 with TRBJ2-3, with 12 nucleotides matching TRBD2. V gave up 5 bases and J gave up 7 bases; unmatched junction bases: 7. CDR3 length: 15 amino acids. CDR1 is SGHTA and CDR2 is FQGNSA in the germline V gene. CDR3 in DNA: TGTGCCAGCAGCCTACAGACTAGCGGGAGTAATACGCAGTATTTT. Residues: CASSLQTSGSNTQYF.

Only a few counts were recorded for this clone. V usage is TRBV29-1 and J usage is TRBJ2-7; D possibly corresponds to TRBD1 (7 bases). The length of the CDR3 is 13 residues. Trimming took 3 bases from V and 10 from J, leaving 19 bases between them. In germline, CDR1 is SQVTM, CDR2 ANQGSEA. The CDR3 spells CSVDGGGDTKQYF. DNA of the CDR3: TGCAGCGTTGATGGAGGGGGCGATACGAAACAGTACTTC.

The rearrangement links TRBV30 to TRBJ2-7; D is uncertain. V gave up 0 bases and J gave up 7 bases, with 10 bases separating them. This CDR3 has 12 residues. In germline, CDR1 is GTSNPN, CDR2 SVGIG (reference sequence). CDR3 residues: CAWSVEFREQYF. CDR3 bases: TGTGCCTGGAGTGTTGAGTTTCGGGAGCAGTACTTC.

This clone was observed a handful of times. This chain connects TRBV18 to TRBJ2-1; weak D call: TRBD1 (7 bases). V gave up 6 bases and J gave up 10 bases, with 19 bases separating them. Germline CDR1 is KGHSH and CDR2 is LQKENI. This CDR3 region has 14 residues. The CDR3 here is CASSPNHQGGEQFF. The CDR3 coding sequence is TGTGCCAGCTCCCCAAACCATCAGGGGGGCGAGCAGTTCTTC.

This clone appeared a few times. The chain employs TRBV18 and TRBJ2-7, with 9 bases that match TRBD2. The CDR3 is 15 residues long. With 3 bases clipped from V and 4 bases from J, the junction kept 7 bases outside the gene matches. Germline V gene sequence: CDR1 KGHSH, CDR2 LQKENI. The CDR3 sequence is CASSPMAGGQYEQYF. The CDR3 nucleotides read TGTGCCAGCTCACCGATGGCGGGAGGGCAATACGAGCAGTACTTC.

In its sample, this clone was seen a few times. The rearrangement links TRBV10-3 to TRBJ2-1; 9 bases fit TRBD1. The CDR3 contains 14 residues. From germline, CDR1 is ENHRY and CDR2 SYGVKD. Trimming took 4 bases from V and 7 from J; bases not matched to a gene: 5. The chain's CDR3 is CAISGGTGFNEQFF. The CDR3 coding sequence is TGTGCCATCAGTGGAGGGACAGGGTTTAATGAGCAGTTCTTC.

This clone was observed a handful of times. The chain is built from TRBV5-6 and TRBJ2-2; the match to TRBD2 covers 7 bases. The junction had 3 bases not matched to a gene; V was cut back by 0 bases and J by 1 base. The CDR3 totals 16 residues. CDR1 is SGHDT, CDR2 YYEEEE, per germline. CDR3 loop: CASSLGAGWNTGELFF. CDR3 sequence (DNA): TGTGCCAGCAGCTTGGGAGCGGGATGGAACACCGGGGAGCTGTTTTTT.

The chain recombines TRBV25-1 with TRBJ1-2; perhaps TRBD1 as D (6 bases). Germline V CDR1 and CDR2: MGHDK, SYGVNS. This CDR3 contains 15 residues. Trimming stripped 2 bases from V and 2 bases from J, with 12 bases between. CDR3: CASSEGTGQNYGYTF. The CDR3 coding sequence is TGTGCCAGCAGTGAAGGCACAGGACAGAACTATGGCTACACCTTC.

This clone has only a few counts. This rearrangement joins TRBV29-1 to TRBJ2-5; a possible D gene is TRBD2 (6 bases). Germline CDR1 reads SQVTM; CDR2 reads ANQGSEA. Trimming shortened V by 3 bases and J by 4 bases, and 15 bases separated the two germline ends. The CDR3 totals 14 residues. As DNA, the CDR3 is TGCAGCGTTGAGGTACAGTCGCGGGGAGAGACCCAGTACTTC. It is translated as CSVEVQSRGETQYF.

The chain combines TRBV13 with TRBJ2-2; 7 bases are shared with TRBD1. Germline trimming cut 2 bases from V and 0 bases from J; bases unmatched to any gene: 3. The CDR3 has 16 residues. The germline V gene encodes CDR1 PRHDT and CDR2 FYEKMQ (reference sequence). The CDR3 region is CASSLTGTANTGELFF. CDR3 DNA sequence: TGTGCCAGCAGCTTAACCGGGACAGCGAACACCGGGGAGCTGTTTTTT. The full variable domain, in which reference TRBV13 and TRBJ2-2 provide the parts outside the CDR3, is AAGVIQSPRHLIKEKRETATLKCYPIPRHDTVYWYQQGPGQDPQFLISFYEKMQSDKGSIPDRFSAQQFSDYHSELNMSSLELGDSALYFCASSLTGTANTGELFFGEGSRLTVL.

The chain carries TRBV27 and TRBJ2-5; 7 nucleotides match TRBD1. V trimming: 5 bases; J trimming: 4 bases; junction bases outside the gene matches: 4. There are 13 residues in the CDR3. Germline V lookup: CDR1 MNHEY, CDR2 SMNVEV (reference sequence). CDR3 bases: TGTGCCAGCAGTGCTCAGGGGGTAGAGACCCAGTACTTC. It translates to CASSAQGVETQYF.

This clone was counted only a few times. The chain joins TRBV29-1 to TRBJ2-5; a possible D gene is TRBD1 (5 bases). The germline V gene encodes CDR1 SQVTM and CDR2 ANQGSEA. Trimming pared 1 base from V and 2 bases from J, leaving 11 bases between. The CDR3 has 14 residues. CDR3 protein: CSVEVSGWQETQYF. The CDR3 DNA sequence: TGCAGCGTTGAAGTTTCAGGGTGGCAAGAGACCCAGTACTTC.

This clone was picked up a small number of times. V is TRBV6-5 and J is TRBJ2-7; D unresolved. Germline V gives CDR1 MNHEY, CDR2 SVGAGI. The V and J ends lost 2 bases and 2 bases respectively, with 13 bases between them. The CDR3 sequence is 15 residues long. CDR3: CASSYGYTETYEQYF. CDR3 in DNA: TGTGCCAGCAGTTACGGGTATACAGAGACCTACGAGCAGTACTTC.

The CDR3 nucleotides are TGTGCCAGCAGCCCAGTTGGGGGAGGCTACAATGAGCAGTTCTTC. Its translation: CASSPVGGGYNEQFF. The V call is TRBV6-5, the J call TRBJ2-1, with D possibly matching TRBD2 (6 bases). Germline V gives CDR1 MNHEY, CDR2 SVGAGI. V was cut by 6 bases and J by 3 bases, with 15 bases left in between. This CDR3 is 15 amino acids long.